This TCR beta chain originates from a study of blood T cell repertoires in COVID-19. This clone came up once. Trimming cost V 4 bases and J 0 bases, with 13 bases left between them. This CDR3 has 16 amino acids. The V gene's germline CDR1 is SNHLY and CDR2 FYNNEI. Repertoires were generated with immunoSEQ multiplex PCR, while TCRdb's copy carries only in-frame clones and drops some. Here the sample spans about 59,000 clones, approximately 81% being singletons. The J gene is TRBJ1-5, the V gene TRBV2; no firm D call. The sequence was collected from a woman of 80 years or more with active or convalescent COVID-19. Sample: peripheral blood. DNA of the CDR3: TGTGCCAGCAGTGTGGAGGGAACCTTTAGCAATCAGCCCCAGCATTTT. This gives the protein CASSVEGTFSNQPQHF.